This paragraph covers one TCR beta chain sequence. Its antigen remains unknown. The data are from a study of T cell responses to AZD1222 COVID-19 vaccine. Findings of the study overall: In the spike-specific TCR repertoire, nearly half reportedly target unmutated variant regions.

Libraries were prepared by immunoSEQ multiplex PCR; TCRdb keeps only in-frame clonotypes and omits some of them. The sample yields 95,000 to 150,000 clones, roughly 85% seen once. Sequenced here: peripheral blood, sampled on day 0 of AZD1222 vaccination. The clonotype originates from an adult in good health.

In DNA form, the CDR3 reads TGTGCCAGCAGCTTGTCGGGTGGAGACACTGAAGCTTTCTTT. This translates into CASSLSGGDTEAFF. The gene calls are TRBV11-3 and TRBJ1-1; D is undetermined. In germline, CDR1 is SGHNT, CDR2 YENEEA. Trimming shortened V by 3 bases and J by 3 bases, and 11 bases separated the two germline ends. The CDR3 length is 14 residues.